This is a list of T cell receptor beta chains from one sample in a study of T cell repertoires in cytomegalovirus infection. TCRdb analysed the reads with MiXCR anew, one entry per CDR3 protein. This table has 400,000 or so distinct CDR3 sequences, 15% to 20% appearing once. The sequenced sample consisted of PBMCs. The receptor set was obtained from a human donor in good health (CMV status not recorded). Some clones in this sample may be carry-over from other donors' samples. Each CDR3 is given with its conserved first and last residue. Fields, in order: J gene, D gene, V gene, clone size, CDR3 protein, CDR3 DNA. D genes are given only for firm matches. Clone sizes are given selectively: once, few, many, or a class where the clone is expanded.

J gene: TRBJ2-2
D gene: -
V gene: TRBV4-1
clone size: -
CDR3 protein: CASSPFDRVRREELFF
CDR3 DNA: TGCGCCAGCAGCCCCTTTGACAGGGTAAGGCGGGAGGAGCTGTTTTTT

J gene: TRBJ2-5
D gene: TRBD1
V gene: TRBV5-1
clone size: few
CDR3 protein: CASSLEGTGAETQYF
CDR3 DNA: TGCGCCAGCAGCTTGGAGGGGACAGGGGCGGAGACCCAGTACTTC

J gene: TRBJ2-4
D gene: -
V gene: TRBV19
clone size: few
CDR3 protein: CASSALSTRAGNIQYF
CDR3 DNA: TGTGCCAGTAGCGCGCTATCCACTAGAGCAGGAAACATTCAGTACTTC

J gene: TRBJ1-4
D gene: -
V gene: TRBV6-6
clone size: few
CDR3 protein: CASSFVRETGEKLFF
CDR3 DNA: TGTGCCAGCAGTTTCGTCCGGGAGACGGGGGAAAAACTGTTTTTT

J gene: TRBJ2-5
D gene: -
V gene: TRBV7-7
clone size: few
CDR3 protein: CASSRDSGMGETQYF
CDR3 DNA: TGTGCCAGCAGCCGGGACTCGGGGATGGGGGAGACCCAGTACTTC

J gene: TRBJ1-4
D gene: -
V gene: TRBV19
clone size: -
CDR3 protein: CASSPYRDASTNEKLFF
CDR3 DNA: TGTGCCAGTAGCCCGTACCGGGACGCTTCAACTAATGAAAAACTGTTTTTT

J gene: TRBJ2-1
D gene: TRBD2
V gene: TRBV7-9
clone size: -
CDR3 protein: CASSSPSGGTNEQFF
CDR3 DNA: TGTGCCAGCAGCTCCCCCAGCGGGGGGACGAATGAGCAGTTCTTC

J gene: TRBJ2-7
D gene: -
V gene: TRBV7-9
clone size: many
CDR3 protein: CASSSVSTGIYEQYF
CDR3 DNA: TGTGCCAGCAGCTCAGTATCAACGGGTATCTACGAGCAGTACTTC

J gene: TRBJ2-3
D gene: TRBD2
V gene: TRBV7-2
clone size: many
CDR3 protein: CAMREGPDTQYF
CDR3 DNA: TGTGCCATGCGGGAGGGCCCGGATACGCAGTATTTT

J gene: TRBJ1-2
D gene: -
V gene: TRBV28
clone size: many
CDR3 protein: CAARFNYGYTF
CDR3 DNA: TGTGCCGCGCGGTTTAACTATGGCTACACCTTC

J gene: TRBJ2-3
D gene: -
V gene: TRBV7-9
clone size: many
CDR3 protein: CASSSTSGLDTQYF
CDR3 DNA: TGTGCCAGCAGCTCTACCTCGGGTCTTGATACGCAGTATTTT

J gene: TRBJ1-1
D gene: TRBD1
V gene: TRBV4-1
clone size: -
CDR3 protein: CASSPYGTGENTEAFF
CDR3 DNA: TGCGCCAGCAGCCCGTACGGGACAGGGGAGAACACTGAAGCTTTCTTT

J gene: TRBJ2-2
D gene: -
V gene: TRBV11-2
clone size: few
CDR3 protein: CASSLEDGFNRVTGELFF
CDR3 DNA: TGTGCCAGCAGCTTAGAGGACGGCTTCAACAGGGTGACCGGGGAGCTGTTTTTT

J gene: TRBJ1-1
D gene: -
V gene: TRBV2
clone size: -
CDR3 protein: CASSDRAGTEAFF
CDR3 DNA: TGTGCCAGCAGTGACAGGGCCGGAACTGAAGCTTTCTTT

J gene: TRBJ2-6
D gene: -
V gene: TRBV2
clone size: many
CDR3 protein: CASIKPGANVLTF
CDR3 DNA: TGTGCCAGCATTAAGCCTGGGGCCAACGTCCTGACTTTC